This T cell receptor (beta chain) was profiled in a study of blood T cell repertoires in COVID-19. As for the study in general: The origin of the acute and convalescent COVID-19 samples was the United States, Italy and Spain. T cells, B-cell-depleted T cells, or PBMCs supplied cDNA or gDNA.

This clone was picked up one time. Germline CDR1 and CDR2: SGHDN and FVKESK. The V and J ends lost 4 bases and 7 bases respectively, with 20 bases between them. The CDR3 is 15 amino acids. Per the study methods: By means of reference gene primer amplification, nucleated cell counts were estimated. Sequencing used immunoSEQ multiplex PCR; TCRdb keeps in-frame clones, though not all of them. V, J and clone size derive from that table, while D and trimming were established from the DNA sequence. The sample carries about 250,000 clones, 85% to 90% recorded once. The chain is built from TRBV14 and TRBJ2-7; no clear D gene. The material sequenced was peripheral blood. The receptor's source is a man of 80 years or more with acute or convalescent COVID-19. In DNA, the CDR3 is TGTGCCAGCAGCCCCCTAACGGCCACCTGGCGGGAGCAGTACTTC. Translating it yields CASSPLTATWREQYF.